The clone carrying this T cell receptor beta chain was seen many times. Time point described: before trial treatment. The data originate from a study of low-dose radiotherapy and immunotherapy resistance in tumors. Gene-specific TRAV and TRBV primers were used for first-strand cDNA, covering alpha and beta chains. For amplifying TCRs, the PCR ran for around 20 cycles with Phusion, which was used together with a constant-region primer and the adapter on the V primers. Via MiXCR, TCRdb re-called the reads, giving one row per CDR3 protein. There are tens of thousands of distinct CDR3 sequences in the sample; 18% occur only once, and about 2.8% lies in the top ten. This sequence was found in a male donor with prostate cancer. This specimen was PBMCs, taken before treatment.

The CDR3 is CASSTTTGRYGYTF. DNA of the CDR3: TGTGCCAGCAGTACCACTACAGGCCGCTATGGCTACACCTTC. V and J are TRBV6-2 or TRBV6-3 and TRBJ1-2; perhaps TRBD1 as D (5 bases). Germline V gene lookup returns CDR1 MNHEY and CDR2 SVGEGT. V dropped 5 bases and J dropped 4 bases, with 14 bases sitting between them. CDR3 size: 14 residues.